Sequencing of this T cell receptor (beta chain) was carried out in a study of post-analysis software for immune sequencing data. This CDR3 spans 15 amino acids. Germline lookup yields CDR1 MNHEY and CDR2 SMNVEV (reference sequence). Trimming cost V 6 bases and J 0 bases, with 15 bases left between them. About this clonotype: Its matching antigen is unknown.

The TCR beta cDNA libraries carried unique molecular identifiers. The yield from approximately 1 to 10 million T cells was roughly 500,000 cDNA molecules in total. One entry per CDR3 protein results from TCRdb running MiXCR on the PCR reads. The sample lists hundreds of thousands of distinct CDR3 sequences; 25% to 30% were seen once. Study outcomes and limitations: Elevated frequency relative to controls characterized roughly 5 TRBV segments in patients, TRBV5-6, TRBV5-1 and TRBV20-1 among them. Samples prepared in the same batch strongly co-clustered by F measure.

This sequence joins TRBV27 and TRBJ2-7; either TRBD1 or TRBD2 may fit D (5 bases each). The sequenced material came from blood. The sequence was obtained from a girl between 10 and 17 years old with multiple sclerosis. The CDR3 DNA reads as TGTGCCAGCAGGCAGACCGGGACCTCCTCCTACGAGCAGTACTTC. Its protein product is CASRQTGTSSYEQYF.